Each of the 4 T cell receptor beta chains below was sequenced from the same sample in a study of T-cell reconstitution after alpha-beta-depleted transplantation in children. During its preparation, the TCRbeta library received unique molecular identifiers. TCRdb re-derived calls from the PCR reads in MiXCR, one entry per CDR3 protein. The sample comprises under 450,000 distinct CDR3 sequences, 13% of which are singletons, and over 3.5% rests with the top ten. The starting material was PBMCs, obtained from the stem cell graft. Receptors originate from a human donor who donated a stem cell graft to a child with Fanconi anemia.

This clonotype showed up just a few times. This sequence joins TRBV12-3 or TRBV12-4 and TRBJ2-3; a weak D match, TRBD2 (6 bases). CDR3 length: 13 amino acids. The V gene lost 1 base and the J gene lost 12 bases, with 14 bases spanning the gap. The CDR3 nucleotides read TGTGCCAGCAGTTTAGATCGGGGGAGTACACAGTATTTT. Protein product: CASSLDRGSTQYF.

This clonotype was found a few times. The V call is TRBV2, the J call TRBJ2-2; either TRBD1 or TRBD2 may fit D (5 bases each). CDR1 and CDR2 (germline): SNHLY, FYNNEI. V was shortened by 11 bases and J by 4 bases, with 32 bases between the two germline ends. This CDR3 has 19 amino acids. The DNA for the CDR3 is TGTGCCTTCTGTTTTAGGGGCTCCGGGGCCCTCCCACTCACCGGGGAGCTGTTTTTT. Protein sequence: CAFCFRGSGALPLTGELFF.

As regards this clonotype: Germline and junction disagree at one end, which may indicate a read error. The chain links TRBV5-1 to TRBJ1-1; no clear D. Germline CDR1 is SGHRS and CDR2 is YFSETQ. This CDR3 contains 13 residues. In DNA form, the CDR3 reads TGCGCCAGCAACTTGGACGCCAACACTGAAGCTTTCTTT. This codes for CASNLDANTEAFF.

This clonotype was detected many times. This sequence joins TRBV29-1 and TRBJ1-2, with D tentatively TRBD1 (6 bases). The CDR3 contains 14 residues. Germline CDR1 is SQVTM and CDR2 is ANQGSEA. Deletions cut 7 bases from V and 6 bases from J, with 21 bases between. The CDR3 spells CSAVWPGDKDGYTF. CDR3 coding DNA: TGCAGCGCAGTTTGGCCAGGGGATAAGGATGGCTACACCTTC.